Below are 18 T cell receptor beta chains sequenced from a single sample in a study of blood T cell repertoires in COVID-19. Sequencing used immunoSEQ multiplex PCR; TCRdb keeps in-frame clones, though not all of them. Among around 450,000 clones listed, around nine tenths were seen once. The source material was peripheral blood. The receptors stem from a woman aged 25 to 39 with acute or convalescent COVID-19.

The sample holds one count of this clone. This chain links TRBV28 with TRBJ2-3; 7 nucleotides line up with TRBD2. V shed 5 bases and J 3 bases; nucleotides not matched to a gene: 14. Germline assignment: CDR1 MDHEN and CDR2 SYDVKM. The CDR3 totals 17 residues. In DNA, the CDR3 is TGTGCCAGCAGTACAGTGGTGGGACTACTTATGACAGATACGCAGTATTTT. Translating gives CASSTVVGLLMTDTQYF.

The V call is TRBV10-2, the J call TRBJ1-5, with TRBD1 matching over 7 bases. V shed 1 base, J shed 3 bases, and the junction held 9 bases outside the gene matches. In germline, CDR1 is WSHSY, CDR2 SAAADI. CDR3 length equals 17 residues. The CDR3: CASSEWRGRGANQPQHF. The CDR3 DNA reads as TGCGCCAGCAGTGAGTGGAGGGGGCGAGGGGCCAATCAGCCCCAGCATTTT.

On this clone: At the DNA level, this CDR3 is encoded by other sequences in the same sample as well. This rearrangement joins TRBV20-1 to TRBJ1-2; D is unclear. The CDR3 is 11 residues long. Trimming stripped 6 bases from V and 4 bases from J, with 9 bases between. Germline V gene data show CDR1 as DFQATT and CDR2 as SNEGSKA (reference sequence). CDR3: CSAPGFYGYTF. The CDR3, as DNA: TGCAGTGCGCCGGGGTTCTATGGCTACACCTTC.

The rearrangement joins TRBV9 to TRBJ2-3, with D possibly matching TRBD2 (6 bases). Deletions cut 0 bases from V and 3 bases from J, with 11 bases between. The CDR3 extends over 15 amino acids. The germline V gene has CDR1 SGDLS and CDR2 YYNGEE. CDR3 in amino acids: CASSVGGIRTDTQYF. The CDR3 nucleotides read TGTGCCAGCAGCGTAGGCGGGATACGGACAGATACGCAGTATTTT.

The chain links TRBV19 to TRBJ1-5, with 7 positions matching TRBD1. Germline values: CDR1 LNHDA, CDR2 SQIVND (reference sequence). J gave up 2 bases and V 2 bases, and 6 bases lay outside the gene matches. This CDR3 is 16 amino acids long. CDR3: CASSIHDRAGNQPQHF. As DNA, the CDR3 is TGTGCCAGTAGTATACACGACAGGGCCGGCAATCAGCCCCAGCATTTT.

The CDR3 nucleotides read TGTGCCTGGAGTCTATTGTCGGGGACTGAAGCTTTCTTT. Its protein is CAWSLLSGTEAFF. The chain couples TRBV30 to TRBJ1-1; D unresolved. Per germline, CDR1 GTSNPN and CDR2 SVGIG (reference sequence). Between the trimmed V and J ends, which lost 2 bases and 5 bases, there was a span of 12 bases. The CDR3 has 13 amino acids.

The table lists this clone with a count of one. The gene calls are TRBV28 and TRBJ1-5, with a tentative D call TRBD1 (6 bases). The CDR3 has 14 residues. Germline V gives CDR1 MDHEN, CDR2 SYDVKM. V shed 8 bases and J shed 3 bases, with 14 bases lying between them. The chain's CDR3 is CASHTGNNNQPQHF. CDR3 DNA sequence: TGTGCCAGCCATACAGGGAATAACAATCAGCCCCAGCATTTT.

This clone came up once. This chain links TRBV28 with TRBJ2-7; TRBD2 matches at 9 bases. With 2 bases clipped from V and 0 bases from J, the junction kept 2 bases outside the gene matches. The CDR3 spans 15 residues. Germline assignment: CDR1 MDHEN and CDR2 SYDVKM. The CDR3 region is CASSLLAGSSYEQYF. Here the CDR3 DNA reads TGTGCCAGCAGTTTACTAGCGGGGAGCTCCTACGAGCAGTACTTC.

The CDR3 protein is CASSVASGQGSYNEQFF. CDR3 bases: TGTGCCAGCAGCGTAGCCTCTGGACAGGGATCCTACAATGAGCAGTTCTTC. V usage is TRBV9 and J usage is TRBJ2-1, with 8 bases identical to TRBD1. Looked up from germline, CDR1 is SGDLS and CDR2 is YYNGEE. The CDR3 contains 17 residues. V dropped 0 bases and J dropped 1; count of bases not matched to a gene: 6.

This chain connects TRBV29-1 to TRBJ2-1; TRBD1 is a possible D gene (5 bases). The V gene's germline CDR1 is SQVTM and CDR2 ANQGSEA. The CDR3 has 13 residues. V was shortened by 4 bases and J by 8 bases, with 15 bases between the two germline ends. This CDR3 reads CSVVIAGNDEQFF. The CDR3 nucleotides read TGCAGCGTTGTAATTGCAGGGAACGATGAGCAGTTCTTC.

The CDR3 nucleotides are TGTGCCAGCAGTGACTTCCCAGCAGGGCAAACAGATACGCAGTATTTT. Translated, it gives CASSDFPAGQTDTQYF. This chain links TRBV6-1 with TRBJ2-3; tentatively, D is TRBD1 (5 bases). The ends were cut back, 3 bases at V and 3 bases at J, with 16 bases in the middle. Per germline, CDR1 MNHNS and CDR2 SASEGT. The CDR3 is made up of 16 amino acids.

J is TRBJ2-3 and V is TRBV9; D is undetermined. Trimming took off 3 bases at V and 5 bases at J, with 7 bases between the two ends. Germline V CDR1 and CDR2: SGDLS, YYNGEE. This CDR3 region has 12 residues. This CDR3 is CASSDIVDTQYF. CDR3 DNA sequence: TGTGCCAGCAGCGATATTGTAGATACGCAGTATTTT.

CDR3 region: CASSPSPGMGNEQYF. The CDR3 nucleotides are TGTGCCAGCAGCCCGAGCCCAGGGATGGGAAACGAGCAGTACTTC. V and J are TRBV7-3 and TRBJ2-7; D may be TRBD1 (5 bases). Trimming cost V 5 bases and J 5 bases, with 19 bases left between them. This CDR3 has 15 amino acids. Germline values: CDR1 SGHTA, CDR2 FQGTGA.

The CDR3 loop is CASSLRGGLSNTIYF. The CDR3 bases are TGTGCCAGCAGTTTAAGAGGGGGCTTATCAAACACCATATATTTT. V is TRBV28 and J is TRBJ1-3; 7 nucleotides agree with TRBD1. J lost 6 bases, V lost 2 bases, and 7 bases had no gene match. Germline V gene data show CDR1 as MDHEN and CDR2 as SYDVKM. This CDR3 contains 15 residues.

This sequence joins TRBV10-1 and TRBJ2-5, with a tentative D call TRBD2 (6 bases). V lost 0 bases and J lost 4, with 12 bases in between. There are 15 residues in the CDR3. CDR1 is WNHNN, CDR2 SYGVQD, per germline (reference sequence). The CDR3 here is CASSESAGIVETQYF. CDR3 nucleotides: TGCGCCAGCAGTGAGTCGGCGGGGATCGTAGAGACCCAGTACTTC.

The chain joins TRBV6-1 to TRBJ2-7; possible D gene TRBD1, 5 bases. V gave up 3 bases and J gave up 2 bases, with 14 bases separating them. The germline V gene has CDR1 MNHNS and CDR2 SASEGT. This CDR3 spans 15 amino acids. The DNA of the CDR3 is TGTGCCAGCAGTGAGAGCCCGGTGGGGCCCTACGAGCAGTACTTC. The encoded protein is CASSESPVGPYEQYF.

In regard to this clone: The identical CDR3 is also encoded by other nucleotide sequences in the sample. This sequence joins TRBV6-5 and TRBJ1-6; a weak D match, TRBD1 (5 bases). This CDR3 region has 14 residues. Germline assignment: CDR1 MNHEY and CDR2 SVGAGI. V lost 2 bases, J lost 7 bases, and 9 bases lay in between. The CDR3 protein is CASSYDSRNSPLHF. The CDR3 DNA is TGTGCCAGCAGTTACGACAGCAGGAATTCACCCCTCCACTTT.

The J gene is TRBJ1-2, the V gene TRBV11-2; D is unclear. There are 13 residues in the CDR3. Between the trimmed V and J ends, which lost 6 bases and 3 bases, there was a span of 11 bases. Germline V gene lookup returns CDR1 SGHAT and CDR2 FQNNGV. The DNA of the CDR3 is TGTGCCAGCAGTTCCCTTAGCTACTATGGCTACACCTTC. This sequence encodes CASSSLSYYGYTF.